What follows are 26 T cell receptor beta chains derived from one specimen sequenced in a study of CD8 T cells in ankylosing spondylitis. TCRdb processed the 5' RACE reads anew with MiXCR; each CDR3 protein has one entry. The sample lists around 130,000 distinct CDR3 sequences, 6.5% to 9% occurring once. The sequenced sample consisted of blood, either unsorted or a sorted T cell fraction (not recorded which). These receptors all stem from a male donor with ankylosing spondylitis or in good health (not recorded which).

This clonotype was detected many times. V gene TRBV10-3 combines with J gene TRBJ1-2; 10 bases map to TRBD1. Germline CDR1 reads ENHRY; CDR2 reads SYGVKD. The CDR3 covers 18 residues. V shed 2 bases and J 4 bases; nucleotides not matched to a gene: 13. The CDR3 nucleotides read TGTGCCATCAGTGAGCGACAGGGGGCTTTGACAGACCTCTATGGCTACACCTTC. Its protein product is CAISERQGALTDLYGYTF.

This clonotype was seen repeatedly, ten times or more. The chain combines TRBV14 with TRBJ2-5; tentatively, D is TRBD1 or TRBD2 (5 bases each). This CDR3 region has 18 residues. CDR1 and CDR2 from the germline V gene are SGHDN and FVKESK. V was trimmed by 1 base and J by 5 bases, leaving 23 bases between them. The CDR3 sequence is CASSQGAGTHKGLETQYF. CDR3 nucleotide sequence: TGTGCCAGCAGCCAAGGGGCAGGGACCCACAAAGGATTGGAGACCCAGTACTTC.

This clonotype was recorded many times. The V and J genes are TRBV6-2 or TRBV6-3 and TRBJ2-1; 15 bases agree with TRBD2. The CDR3 covers 21 residues. CDR1 MNHEY and CDR2 SVGEGT come from the germline V gene. With 2 bases clipped from V and 4 bases from J, the junction kept 15 bases outside the gene matches. DNA of the CDR3: TGTGCCAGCAGTTACCCCAGGCTTCTGGGACTAGCGGGAGGCCGTTACAATGAGCAGTTCTTC. Translation gives CASSYPRLLGLAGGRYNEQFF.

This clonotype was counted many times. J is TRBJ2-1 and V is TRBV12-3 or TRBV12-4; 10 bases line up with TRBD2. After removal of 7 bases from V and 9 bases from J, the junction contained 9 bases not matched to a gene. The CDR3 is 14 amino acids. CDR3 DNA: TGTGCCAGCACCTTACTAGCGGGATCTGGTGAGCAGTTCTTC. It codes for CASTLLAGSGEQFF.

This clonotype was observed many times. The chain joins TRBV5-1 to TRBJ2-5; 7 bases map to TRBD1. Germline-derived CDR1 and CDR2 are SGHRS and YFSETQ. The V and J ends lost 4 bases and 5 bases, in that order; junction bases with no gene match: 11. This CDR3 contains 15 residues. The CDR3 coding sequence is TGCGCCAGCAGCAGAACGGGACAGATTTCGGAGACCCAGTACTTC. Amino acid sequence: CASSRTGQISETQYF.

This clonotype has ten or more counts. The chain employs TRBV20-1 and TRBJ1-1, with D hard to call. Germline V CDR1 and CDR2: DFQATT, SNEGSKA (reference sequence). V lost 2 bases and J 6 bases, leaving 22 bases between the germline ends. The CDR3 is made up of 16 amino acids. CDR3: CSARPQQDDGRPEAFF. CDR3 bases: TGCAGTGCTAGACCCCAGCAAGATGACGGACGGCCTGAAGCTTTCTTT.

At least ten counts were recorded for this clonotype. The rearrangement joins TRBV7-2 to TRBJ2-3; 12 nucleotides line up with TRBD2. Germline CDR1 reads SGHTA; CDR2 reads FQGNSA. The CDR3 loop spans 16 amino acids. With V trimmed by 8 bases and J by 3 bases, 9 bases remained unmatched. DNA for the CDR3: TGTGCCAGCCACCTGACTAGCGGGAGCTGGACAGATACGCAGTATTTT. Its translation is CASHLTSGSWTDTQYF.

The chain couples TRBV6-1 to TRBJ2-2, with 9 positions matching TRBD1. Germline V gives CDR1 MNHNS, CDR2 SASEGT. There are 14 residues in the CDR3. The V gene end was trimmed by 8 bases and the J gene end by 7 bases; junction bases not matched to a gene: 8. CDR3 DNA sequence: TGTGCCAGCGGACGGACAGGGGTGGGCGGGGAGCTGTTTTTT. Protein: CASGRTGVGGELFF.

This clonotype was seen at least ten times. The chain couples TRBV20-1 to TRBJ2-7; D might be TRBD2 (5 bases). The germline gives CDR1 DFQATT, CDR2 SNEGSKA (reference sequence). Trimming shortened V by 4 bases and J by 0 bases, and 13 bases separated the two germline ends. The CDR3 runs to 14 residues. The CDR3 is CSATPDWPSYEQYF. As DNA, the CDR3 is TGCAGTGCTACTCCGGACTGGCCCTCCTACGAGCAGTACTTC.

In this sample, this clonotype turned up a few times. The rearrangement joins TRBV4-2 to TRBJ2-4, with D perhaps TRBD2 (6 bases). Germline V CDR1 and CDR2: LGHNA, YNFKEQ. V lost 4 bases to trimming and J lost 8 bases, with 12 bases between them. This CDR3 has 13 residues. Here the CDR3 DNA reads TGTGCCAGCAGCCCCGGGCGGGGTGACATTCAGTACTTC. Amino acids: CASSPGRGDIQYF.

This clonotype came up many times. The V call is TRBV5-1, the J call TRBJ2-7, with D perhaps TRBD1 (6 bases). V dropped 3 bases and J dropped 0 bases, with 10 bases sitting between them. The CDR3 has 14 residues. Per the germline V gene, CDR1 is SGHRS and CDR2 is YFSETQ. CDR3 in DNA: TGCGCCAGCAGCTACCGGGACACCTCCTACGAGCAGTACTTC. It yields the protein CASSYRDTSYEQYF.

This clonotype was counted ten times or more. V and J are TRBV12-3 or TRBV12-4 and TRBJ2-3; D unresolved. This CDR3 has 11 amino acids. V lost 6 bases to trimming and J lost 6 bases, with 7 bases between them. CDR3 sequence (DNA): TGTGCCAGCAGGCTGGGGGATACGCAGTATTTT. As protein: CASRLGDTQYF.

This clonotype was seen a handful of times. V gene TRBV5-1 combines with J gene TRBJ1-6; TRBD1 matches at 9 bases. This CDR3 has 16 residues. Per germline, CDR1 SGHRS and CDR2 YFSETQ. Unmatched junction bases numbered 5, after V lost 1 base and J lost 6 bases. The CDR3 region has the DNA TGCGCCAGCAGCTTGACCGGGACAGGGACTAATTCACCCCTCCACTTT. Its protein product is CASSLTGTGTNSPLHF.

This clonotype appeared many times. The chain combines TRBV12-3 or TRBV12-4 with TRBJ2-1, with TRBD1 matching 8 bases. The J segment lost 12 bases and the V segment lost 5 bases, leaving 6 bases of the junction unmatched. The CDR3 extends over 12 amino acids. Written as DNA, the CDR3 is TGTGCCAGCAGTCCACCGACAGGGGCGCAGTTCTTC. This gives the protein CASSPPTGAQFF.

This clonotype was counted many times. V usage is TRBV4-2 and J usage is TRBJ1-1, with a possible D match to TRBD1 (5 bases). Trimming took 0 bases from V and 11 from J, leaving 16 bases between them. The germline V gene has CDR1 LGHNA and CDR2 YNFKEQ. CDR3 length: 14 residues. This chain's CDR3 is CASSQELGREGAFF. The DNA for the CDR3 is TGTGCCAGCAGCCAAGAGCTCGGTCGGGAGGGGGCTTTCTTT.

This clonotype was picked up a small number of times. The chain carries TRBV5-1 and TRBJ2-5; the match to TRBD2 covers 7 bases. V was pared by 9 bases and J by 1 base, with 9 bases of the junction left unmatched. The CDR3 is 14 amino acids. CDR1 is SGHRS, CDR2 YFSETQ, per germline. The CDR3 coding sequence is TGCGCCACCACATCGGGGGGACCCCAAGAGACCCAGTACTTC. It encodes CATTSGGPQETQYF.

On this clonotype: A read error may be the cause here, since a much bigger clone is one base away. Here the CDR3 omits its conserved ending phenylalanine or tryptophan, so a read error is the likely source. The chain links TRBV20-1 to TRBJ1-6; unclear D gene. V lost 5 bases, J lost 5 bases, and 1 base lay in between. CDR1 and CDR2 from the germline V gene are DFQATT and SNEGSKA (reference sequence). The CDR3 is 10 amino acids. The CDR3 DNA sequence: TGCAGTGCTGATAATTCACCCCTCCACTTG. Amino acid sequence: CSADNSPLHL.

This clonotype was seen many times. The rearrangement joins TRBV9 to TRBJ2-2; D not resolved. V lost 0 bases to trimming and J lost 8 bases, with 11 bases between them. This CDR3 is 14 amino acids long. In germline, CDR1 is SGDLS, CDR2 YYNGEE. The CDR3 bases are TGTGCCAGCAGCGTAGCTACGGGCCGGGGGGAGCTGTTTTTT. It translates to CASSVATGRGELFF.

This clonotype was counted only a few times. This chain connects TRBV12-3 or TRBV12-4 to TRBJ1-6, with 8 bases fitting TRBD1. The CDR3 is made up of 14 amino acids. J was trimmed by 7 bases and V by 7 bases; bases with no gene match: 6. The CDR3 region is CASTRQGLNSPLHF. The CDR3 nucleotides are TGTGCCAGCACCCGACAGGGGCTAAATTCACCCCTCCACTTT.

The chain links TRBV29-1 to TRBJ1-1; D is unclear. Trimming pared 1 base from V and 1 base from J, leaving 7 bases between. The CDR3 covers 13 residues. CDR1 is SQVTM, CDR2 ANQGSEA, per germline. Here the CDR3 DNA reads TGCAGCGTTGAAGGGAGATCGAACACTGAAGCTTTCTTT. It encodes CSVEGRSNTEAFF. Full variable domain (remainder filled in from reference TRBV29-1 and TRBJ1-1): SAVISQKPSRDICQRGTSLTIQCQVDSQVTMMFWYRQQPGQSLTLIATANQGSEATYESGFVIDKFPISRPNLTFSTLTVSNMSPEDSSIYLCSVEGRSNTEAFFGQGTRLTVV.

This clonotype was counted at least ten times. The gene calls are TRBV28 and TRBJ2-3, with D possibly matching TRBD2 (5 bases). V was clipped by 4 bases and J by 2 bases, with 13 bases between them. The CDR3 totals 15 residues. Germline lookup yields CDR1 MDHEN and CDR2 SYDVKM. CDR3 sequence reads: CASSYGRDSTDTQYF. In nucleotides, the CDR3 is TGTGCCAGCAGTTATGGCCGGGATTCCACAGATACGCAGTATTTT. The full variable domain, its missing parts supplied by reference TRBV28 and TRBJ2-3, is DVKVTQSSRYLVKRTGEKVFLECVQDMDHENMFWYRQDPGLGLRLIYFSYDVKMKEKGDIPEGYSVSREKKERFSLILESASTNQTSMYLCASSYGRDSTDTQYFGPGTRLTVL.

Many counts were recorded for this clonotype. This chain links TRBV20-1 with TRBJ2-3, with a possible D match to TRBD2 (5 bases). The length of the CDR3 is 16 residues. CDR1 and CDR2 (germline): DFQATT, SNEGSKA (reference sequence). The CDR3 reads CLAGLGSGAGTDTQYF. The DNA for the CDR3 is TGCCTTGCAGGTCTTGGGAGCGGCGCGGGCACAGATACGCAGTATTTT.

The genes are TRBV5-1 and TRBJ1-5; TRBD1 matches 11 bases. The CDR3 extends over 15 amino acids. With 0 bases clipped from V and 6 bases from J, the junction kept 2 bases outside the gene matches. Looked up from germline, CDR1 is SGHRS and CDR2 is YFSETQ. CDR3 sequence: CASSLAGTGGQPQHF. CDR3 nucleotides: TGCGCCAGCAGCTTGGCAGGGACAGGGGGTCAGCCCCAGCATTTT.

This clonotype was observed at least ten times. This chain connects TRBV5-1 to TRBJ1-1; D is unclear. The CDR3 spans 13 residues. V lost 5 bases to trimming and J lost 4 bases, with 12 bases between them. CDR1 SGHRS and CDR2 YFSETQ come from the germline V gene. DNA of the CDR3: TGCGCCAGCAGGATAGACCAGAGCACTGAAGCTTTCTTT. Protein product: CASRIDQSTEAFF.

Many counts were recorded for this clonotype. This rearrangement joins TRBV20-1 to TRBJ1-3; the D is unclear. The CDR3 is made up of 13 amino acids. CDR1 and CDR2 from the germline V gene are DFQATT and SNEGSKA (reference sequence). The germline V and J ends were trimmed by 6 bases and 1 base, with 10 bases remaining between them. The CDR3, as DNA: TGCAGTGCCAGGTTCGAGTCTGGAAACACCATATATTTT. This encodes CSARFESGNTIYF.

In its sample, this clonotype was seen many times. The chain has TRBV6-2 or TRBV6-3 and TRBJ1-1, with no clear D. Germline V gene sequence: CDR1 MNHEY, CDR2 SVGEGT. CDR3 size: 14 residues. V lost 6 bases and J 3 bases, leaving 14 bases between the germline ends. The CDR3 reads CASRIEGGDTEAFF. Here the CDR3 DNA reads TGTGCCAGCAGAATAGAGGGAGGAGACACTGAAGCTTTCTTT.